These 9 T cell receptor beta chains share one sample of origin, sequenced in a study of blood T cell repertoires in COVID-19. The protocol was immunoSEQ multiplex PCR, while the TCRdb copy is restricted to in-frame clones and leaves out a portion. Here the sample spans more than 25,000 clones, approximately 80% being singletons. Input material: peripheral blood. The receptor source for this set is an elderly woman with acute or convalescent COVID-19.

The chain has TRBV24-1 and TRBJ1-1; 12 positions agree with TRBD1. After removal of 4 bases from V and 4 bases from J, the junction contained 6 bases not matched to a gene. CDR1 is KGHDR, CDR2 SFDVKD, per germline. The CDR3 extends over 16 amino acids. CDR3 amino acids: CATSDPGQGAGTEAFF. CDR3 in DNA: TGTGCCACCAGTGACCCGGGACAGGGGGCCGGCACTGAAGCTTTCTTT.

The V gene is TRBV6-5, the J gene TRBJ1-5; D is uncertain. CDR3 length equals 16 residues. V lost 0 bases and J 1 base, leaving 10 bases between the germline ends. Germline-derived CDR1 and CDR2 are MNHEY and SVGAGI. CDR3 nucleotide sequence: TGTGCCAGCAGTTACTCCGGGGTCAGGAGCAATCAGCCCCAGCATTTT. Translation: CASSYSGVRSNQPQHF.

This clone was detected only a few times. This rearrangement joins TRBV6-5 to TRBJ2-2, with 7 bases identical to TRBD1. The CDR3 is 15 residues long. V lost 5 bases, J lost 0 bases, and 3 bases stayed unmatched. Germline CDR1 is MNHEY and CDR2 is SVGAGI. The CDR3 protein is CASSPQGPNTGELFF. Written as DNA, the CDR3 is TGTGCCAGCAGTCCACAGGGGCCGAACACCGGGGAGCTGTTTTTT.

This clone was observed once. The CDR3 coding sequence is TGTGCCAGCAGCTTAAGGCAGGGTAAAAACATTCAGTACTTC. This sequence encodes CASSLRQGKNIQYF. The rearrangement uses TRBV11-2 and TRBJ2-4; D might be TRBD1 (5 bases). Germline assignment: CDR1 SGHAT and CDR2 FQNNGV. Trimming took off 2 bases at V and 4 bases at J, with 9 bases between the two ends. The CDR3 is 14 residues long.

The chain couples TRBV5-1 to TRBJ1-6, with 9 bases identical to TRBD1. Germline trimming cut 4 bases from V and 10 bases from J; bases unmatched to any gene: 6. The CDR3 extends over 14 amino acids. Germline V lookup: CDR1 SGHRS, CDR2 YFSETQ. In DNA, the CDR3 is TGCGCCAGCAGCCGGGACAGGGAGGACTCACCCCTCCACTTT. This sequence encodes CASSRDREDSPLHF.

V gene TRBV29-1 combines with J gene TRBJ1-2, with D possibly being TRBD1 (5 bases). The CDR3 consists of 13 residues. Between the trimmed V and J ends, which lost 6 bases and 2 bases, there was a span of 13 bases. CDR1 and CDR2 from the germline V gene are SQVTM and ANQGSEA. CDR3 bases: TGCAGCGTCGCCCCAGGGTCCAACTATGGCTACACCTTC. Translation gives CSVAPGSNYGYTF. Looking up the rest from reference TRBV29-1 and TRBJ1-2 gives the full variable domain: SAVISQKPSRDICQRGTSLTIQCQVDSQVTMMFWYRQQPGQSLTLIATANQGSEATYESGFVIDKFPISRPNLTFSTLTVSNMSPEDSSIYLCSVAPGSNYGYTFGSGTRLTVV.

This clone qualifies as medium-sized. The rearrangement joins TRBV7-9 to TRBJ2-7; D is possibly TRBD1 (5 bases). The CDR3 extends over 13 amino acids. V was shortened by 4 bases and J by 8 bases, with 15 bases between the two germline ends. CDR1 is SEHNR, CDR2 FQNEAQ, per germline (reference sequence). The CDR3 coding sequence is TGTGCCAGCAGCTCCGTCCAGGGCTGGCAGCAGTACTTC. Encoded protein: CASSSVQGWQQYF. Filled out from reference TRBV7-9 and TRBJ2-7, the complete variable domain reads DTGVSQNPRHKITKRGQNVTFRCDPISEHNRLYWYRQTLGQGPEFLTYFQNEAQLEKSRLLSDRFSAERPKGSFSTLEIQRTEQGDSAMYLCASSSVQGWQQYFGPGTRLTVT.

Sample share makes this clone medium-sized. The chain links TRBV5-1 to TRBJ1-2; 12 nucleotides line up with TRBD1. The CDR3 sequence is 15 residues long. The V segment lost 5 bases and the J segment 8 bases; nucleotides outside the gene matches: 10. Germline-derived CDR1 and CDR2 are SGHRS and YFSETQ. CDR3 sequence: CASSSDPGTGGGYTF. CDR3 bases: TGCGCCAGCAGTTCAGACCCCGGGACAGGGGGCGGCTACACCTTC.

This clone was recorded a few times. The chain is built from TRBV7-6 and TRBJ2-7; weak D call: TRBD1 (5 bases). The CDR3 runs to 13 residues. Per the germline V gene, CDR1 is SGHVS and CDR2 is FNYEAQ. V lost 4 bases and J lost 6, with 13 bases in between. CDR3 bases: TGTGCCAGCAGCTCTAGTCAGGGTGCCGAGCAGTACTTC. As protein: CASSSSQGAEQYF.